This entry features one T cell receptor beta chain sequence. Sequencing of TCR beta, carried out with a high-throughput approach, was applied to CD8+ and CD4+ T cells from the blood. While CD8+ and CD4+ T cells were isolated negatively, TEMRA cells were enriched by FACS. The data originate from a study of CD8 T cells in Susac syndrome. Reverse transcription of about 0.45 to 1 ug RNA used random hexamers. Amplification of TCR beta CDR3 was carried out by immunoSEQ multiplex PCR, which covered 54 Vbeta and 13 Jbeta segments. TCRdb itself ran the immunoSEQ multiplex PCR reads through MiXCR, one entry per CDR3 protein. The data contain 250,000 to 300,000 distinct CDR3 sequences, 85% of them singletons. The germline V gene has CDR1 MNHEY and CDR2 SMNVEV (reference sequence). The CDR3 is made up of 14 amino acids. Trimming left V 4 bases short and J 4 bases short, with 14 bases between.

Specimen: CD8+ T cells from PBMCs. V usage is TRBV27 and J usage is TRBJ2-7; D call uncertain. The receptor comes from a human donor with multiple sclerosis. Here the CDR3 reads CASSSRRILYEQYF. The CDR3 coding sequence is TGTGCCAGCAGTTCCCGGCGGATCCTGTACGAGCAGTACTTC.